This T cell receptor (beta chain) is from a study of spatial heterogeneity in lung cancer. Time point described: sample taken at primary tumor resection. The sequenced material consisted of unsorted whole RNA from tumor, nontumor lung or frozen PBMC. The germline CDR1 and CDR2 sequences are MGHDK and SYGVNS. Trimming removed 0 bases from V and 3 bases from J, with 9 bases in between. This CDR3 has 14 amino acids. This clonotype was recorded at least ten times. This beta chain represents an off-target read in a library built for alpha chains; its size is of limited meaning. A single record per CDR3 protein comes from TCRdb applying MiXCR to the 5' RACE reads. This repertoire shows 7,000 or so distinct CDR3 sequences, 6.5% to 9% found once; its top ten account for more than 60%.

The sample in question was PBMCs, obtained at surgery. This clonotype was obtained from a male donor with early-stage non-small cell lung cancer. This chain joins TRBV25-1 and TRBJ2-7; D not certain. CDR3 in DNA: TGTGCCAGCAGTGAATATAACAGCCGCTACGAGCAGTACTTC. It codes for CASSEYNSRYEQYF.